This paragraph reports one TCR beta chain. Germline V gene sequence: CDR1 SGDLS, CDR2 YYNGEE. The CDR3 is made up of 13 amino acids. V lost 0 bases to trimming and J lost 7 bases, with 10 bases between them. These data originate in a study of blood T cell repertoires in COVID-19. Study overall: The analysed material was cDNA or gDNA that came from T cells, B-cell-depleted T cells, or PBMCs.

The authors' processing: Counts of nucleated cells, estimated from reference gene primer amplification, were obtained. Some clones are missing from TCRdb's copy, which holds only in-frame ones; the method was immunoSEQ multiplex PCR. That table furnishes V, J and clone size, whereas the DNA furnished D and trimming. The sample gives 350,000 or so clones, around 88% of which show up once; 2.5% to 3% is in the top ten. The specimen sequenced was peripheral blood. This TCR was recovered from a man aged 30 to 39 with active or convalescent COVID-19. This chain uses TRBV9 with TRBJ1-2; unclear D gene. Here the CDR3 DNA reads TGTGCCAGCAGCGTAGCTACGGGAACTGGCTACACCTTC. Translated, it gives CASSVATGTGYTF.